One and the same sample provided the 7 T cell receptor beta chains below, sequenced in a study of CD8 T cells in Susac syndrome. Random hexamers were used to reverse transcribe about 0.45 to 1 ug of RNA. TCRdb analysed the immunoSEQ multiplex PCR reads with MiXCR anew, one entry per CDR3 protein. This table has about 120,000 distinct CDR3 sequences, under 95% appearing once. The specimen sequenced was CD8+ T cells from PBMCs. These receptors all stem from a human donor in good health.

The chain uses TRBV6-2 or TRBV6-3 and TRBJ2-1; D is unresolved. Trimming left V 2 bases short and J 1 base short, with 12 bases between. The germline CDR1 and CDR2 sequences are MNHEY and SVGEGT. The CDR3 runs to 16 residues. The CDR3 sequence: CASSYVLAPSYNEQFF. The CDR3 DNA sequence: TGTGCCAGCAGTTACGTGTTAGCCCCTTCCTACAATGAGCAGTTCTTC.

This sequence joins TRBV12-3 or TRBV12-4 and TRBJ2-1, with D possibly TRBD2 on 7 matching bases. This CDR3 has 16 amino acids. V was pared by 8 bases and J by 2 bases, with 19 bases between. CDR3 bases: TGTGCCAGCCGTGATAGGGGGGGAGGCACCTACAATGAGCAGTTCTTC. This codes for CASRDRGGGTYNEQFF.

This rearrangement joins TRBV12-3 or TRBV12-4 to TRBJ2-7; 8 bases fit TRBD1. J lost 3 bases, V lost 6 bases, and 7 bases had no gene match. This CDR3 spans 14 amino acids. CDR3 region: CASSPGTGRYEQYF. The CDR3 DNA reads TGTGCCAGCAGCCCTGGGACAGGCCGCTACGAGCAGTACTTC.

V gene TRBV12-5 combines with J gene TRBJ2-5, with 10 bases that match TRBD1. The germline V gene has CDR1 LGHNT and CDR2 FRNRAP. V lost 5 bases, J lost 6 bases, and 9 bases stayed unmatched. This CDR3 contains 15 residues. The CDR3 protein is CASGPGDRGGQTQYF. As DNA, the CDR3 is TGTGCTAGTGGTCCCGGGGACAGGGGAGGACAGACCCAGTACTTC.

V and J are TRBV20-1 and TRBJ2-1; perhaps D is TRBD1 or TRBD2 (5 bases each). Trimming cost V 5 bases and J 2 bases, with 10 bases left between them. Germline lookup yields CDR1 DFQATT and CDR2 SNEGSKA (reference sequence). The CDR3 totals 13 residues. The CDR3 sequence: CSAGTSTYNEQFF. Here the CDR3 DNA reads TGCAGTGCTGGGACGAGCACCTACAATGAGCAGTTCTTC.

The chain is built from TRBV12-3 or TRBV12-4 and TRBJ2-3; perhaps TRBD1 as D (6 bases). The CDR3 runs to 14 residues. V was shortened by 1 base and J by 6 bases, with 11 bases between the two germline ends. The CDR3 bases are TGTGCCAGCAGTTTAGACAGGGTTGGCGATACGCAGTATTTT. Translation gives CASSLDRVGDTQYF.

The V call is TRBV3-1, the J call TRBJ2-5, with D tentatively TRBD1 (7 bases). Per germline, CDR1 LGHDT and CDR2 YNNKEL (reference sequence). The CDR3 sequence is 16 residues long. V was shortened by 0 bases and J by 3 bases, with 14 bases between the two germline ends. CDR3 nucleotides: TGTGCCAGCAGCCAAGATCTAAGCAGGGGGGAAGAGACCCAGTACTTC. It encodes CASSQDLSRGEETQYF.